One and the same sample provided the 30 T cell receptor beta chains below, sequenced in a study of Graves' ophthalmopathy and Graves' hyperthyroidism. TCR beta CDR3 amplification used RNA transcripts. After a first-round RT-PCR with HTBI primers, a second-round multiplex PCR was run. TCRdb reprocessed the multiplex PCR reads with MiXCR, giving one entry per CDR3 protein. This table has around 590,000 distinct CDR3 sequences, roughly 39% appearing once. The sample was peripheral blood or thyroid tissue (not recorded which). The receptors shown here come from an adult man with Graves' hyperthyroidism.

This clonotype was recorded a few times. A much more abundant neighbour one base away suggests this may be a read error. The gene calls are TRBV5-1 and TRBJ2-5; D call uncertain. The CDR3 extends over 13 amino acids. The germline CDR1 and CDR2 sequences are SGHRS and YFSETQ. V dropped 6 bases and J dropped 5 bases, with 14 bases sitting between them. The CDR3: CASTLRSGETQYF. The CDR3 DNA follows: TGCGCCAGCACGTTGAGGAGTGGTGAGACCCAGTACTTC.

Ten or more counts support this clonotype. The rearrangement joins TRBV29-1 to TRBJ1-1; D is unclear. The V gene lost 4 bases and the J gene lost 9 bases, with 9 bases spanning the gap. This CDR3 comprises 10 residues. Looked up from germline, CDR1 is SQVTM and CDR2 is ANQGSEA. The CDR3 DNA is TGCAGCGTTGCTGAGGCCCAAGCTTTCTTT. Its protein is CSVAEAQAFF.

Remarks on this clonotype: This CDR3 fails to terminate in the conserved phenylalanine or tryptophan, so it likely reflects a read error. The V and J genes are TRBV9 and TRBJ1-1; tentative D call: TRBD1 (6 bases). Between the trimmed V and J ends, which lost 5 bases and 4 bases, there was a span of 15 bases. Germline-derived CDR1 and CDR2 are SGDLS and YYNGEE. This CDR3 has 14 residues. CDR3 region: CASSFSGGGTEAFS. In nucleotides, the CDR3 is TGTGCCAGCAGTTTTTCTGGGGGCGGCACTGAAGCTTTCTCT.

The CDR3 bases are TGCGCCAGCAGCTTGTCACATGGGATCGGGGAGCTGTTTTTT. Protein sequence: CASSLSHGIGELFF. V gene TRBV5-1 combines with J gene TRBJ2-2, with D unclear. Germline-derived CDR1 and CDR2 are SGHRS and YFSETQ. This CDR3 region has 14 residues. The V end was cut by 1 base, the J end by 7 bases, with 11 bases between.

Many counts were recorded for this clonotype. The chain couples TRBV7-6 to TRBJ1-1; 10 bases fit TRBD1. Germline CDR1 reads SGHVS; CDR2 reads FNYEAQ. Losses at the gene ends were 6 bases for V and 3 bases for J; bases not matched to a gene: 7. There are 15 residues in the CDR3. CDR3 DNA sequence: TGTGCCAGCAGTTACCGGACAGGGGGGGACACTGAAGCTTTCTTT. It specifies CASSYRTGGDTEAFF.

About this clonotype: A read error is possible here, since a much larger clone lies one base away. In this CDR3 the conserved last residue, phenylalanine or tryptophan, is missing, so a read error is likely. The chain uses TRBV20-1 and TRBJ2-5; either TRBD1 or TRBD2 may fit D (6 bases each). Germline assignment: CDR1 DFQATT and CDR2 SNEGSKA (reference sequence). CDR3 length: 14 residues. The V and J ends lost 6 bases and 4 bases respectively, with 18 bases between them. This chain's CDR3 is CSAILGGRGETQYV. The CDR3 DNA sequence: TGCAGTGCAATCCTCGGGGGCAGGGGAGAGACCCAGTACGTC.

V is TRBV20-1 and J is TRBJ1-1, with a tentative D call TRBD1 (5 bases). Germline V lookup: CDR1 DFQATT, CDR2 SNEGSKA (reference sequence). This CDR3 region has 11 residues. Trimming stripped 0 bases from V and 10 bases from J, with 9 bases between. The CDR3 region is CSARDRRGAFF. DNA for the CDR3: TGCAGTGCTAGAGATAGAAGGGGAGCTTTCTTT.

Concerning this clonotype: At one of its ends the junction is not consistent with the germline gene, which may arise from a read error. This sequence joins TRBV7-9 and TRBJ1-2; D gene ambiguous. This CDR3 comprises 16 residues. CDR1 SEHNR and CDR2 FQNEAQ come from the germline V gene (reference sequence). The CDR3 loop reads CAGSLEAVGSIYGYTF. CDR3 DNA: TGTGCCGGCAGCTTGGAGGCAGTTGGATCAATCTATGGCTACACCTTC.

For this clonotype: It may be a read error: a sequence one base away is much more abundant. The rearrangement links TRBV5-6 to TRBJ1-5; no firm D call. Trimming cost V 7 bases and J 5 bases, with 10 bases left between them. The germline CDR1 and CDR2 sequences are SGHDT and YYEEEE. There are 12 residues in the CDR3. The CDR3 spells CASGYSDQPQHF. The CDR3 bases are TGTGCCAGCGGCTACAGTGATCAGCCCCAGCATTTT.

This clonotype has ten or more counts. CDR3 residues: CASSSTGSFTEAFF. In DNA, the CDR3 is TGTGCCAGCAGCTCCACAGGGTCATTCACTGAAGCTTTCTTT. J is TRBJ1-1 and V is TRBV7-9; TRBD1 is a possible D gene (6 bases). This CDR3 contains 14 residues. From germline, CDR1 is SEHNR and CDR2 FQNEAQ (reference sequence). V was cut by 4 bases and J by 4 bases, with 13 bases left in between.

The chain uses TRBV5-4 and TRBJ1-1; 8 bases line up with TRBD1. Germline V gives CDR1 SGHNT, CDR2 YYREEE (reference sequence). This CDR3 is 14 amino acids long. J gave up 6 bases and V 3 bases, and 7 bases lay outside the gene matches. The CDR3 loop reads CASSYLDRGSEAFF. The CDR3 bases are TGTGCCAGCAGCTACCTTGACAGGGGATCTGAAGCTTTCTTT. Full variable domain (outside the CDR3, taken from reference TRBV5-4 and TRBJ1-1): ETGVTQSPTHLIKTRGQQVTLRCSSQSGHNTVSWYQQALGQGPQFIFQYYREEENGRGNFPPRFSGLQFPNYSSELNVNALELDDSALYLCASSYLDRGSEAFFGQGTRLTVV.

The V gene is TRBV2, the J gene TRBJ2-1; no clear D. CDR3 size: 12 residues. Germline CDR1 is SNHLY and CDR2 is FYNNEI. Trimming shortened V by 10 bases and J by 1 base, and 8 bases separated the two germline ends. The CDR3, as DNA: TGTGCCACCTCTCAGTCCTACAATGAGCAGTTCTTC. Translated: CATSQSYNEQFF.

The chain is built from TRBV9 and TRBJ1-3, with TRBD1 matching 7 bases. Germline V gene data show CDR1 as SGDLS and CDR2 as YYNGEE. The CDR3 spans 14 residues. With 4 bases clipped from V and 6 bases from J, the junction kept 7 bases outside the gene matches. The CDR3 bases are TGTGCCAGCAGCCTCGGGACAGATGAAAACACCATATATTTT. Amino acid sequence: CASSLGTDENTIYF.

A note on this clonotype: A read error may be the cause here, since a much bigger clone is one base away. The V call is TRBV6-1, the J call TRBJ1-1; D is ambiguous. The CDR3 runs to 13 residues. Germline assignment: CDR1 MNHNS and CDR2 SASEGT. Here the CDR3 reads CASSYGANTEVFF. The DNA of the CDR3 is TGTGCCAGCAGTTACGGTGCGAACACTGAAGTTTTCTTT.

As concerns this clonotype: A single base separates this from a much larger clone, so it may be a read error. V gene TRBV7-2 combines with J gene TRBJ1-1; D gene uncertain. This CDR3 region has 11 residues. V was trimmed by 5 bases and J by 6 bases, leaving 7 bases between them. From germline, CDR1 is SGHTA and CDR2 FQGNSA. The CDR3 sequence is CASSREPEAFF. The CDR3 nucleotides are TGTGCCAGCAGCCGGGAGCCTGAAGCTTTCTTT. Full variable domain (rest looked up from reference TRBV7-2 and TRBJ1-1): GAGVSQSPSNKVTEKGKDVELRCDPISGHTALYWYRQSLGQGLEFLIYFQGNSAPDKSGLPSDRFSAERTGGSVSTLTIQRTQQEDSAVYLCASSREPEAFFGQGTRLTVV.

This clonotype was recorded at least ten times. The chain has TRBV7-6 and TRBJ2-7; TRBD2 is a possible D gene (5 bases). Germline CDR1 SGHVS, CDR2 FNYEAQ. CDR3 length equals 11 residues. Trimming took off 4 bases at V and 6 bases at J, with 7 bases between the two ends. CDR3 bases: TGTGCCAGCAGCTCCGGGGTCGAGCAGTACTTC. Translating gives CASSSGVEQYF.

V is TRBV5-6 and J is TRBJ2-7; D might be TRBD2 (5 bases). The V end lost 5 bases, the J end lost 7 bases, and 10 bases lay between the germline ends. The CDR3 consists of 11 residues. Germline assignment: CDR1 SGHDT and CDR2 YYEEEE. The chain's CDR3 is CASRATGEQYF. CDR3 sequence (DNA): TGTGCCAGCAGGGCCACGGGGGAGCAGTACTTC.

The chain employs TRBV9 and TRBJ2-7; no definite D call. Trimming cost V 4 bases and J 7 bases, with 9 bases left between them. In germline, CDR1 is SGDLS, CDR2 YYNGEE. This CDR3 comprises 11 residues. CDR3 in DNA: TGTGCCAGCAGCACTTTGAGTGAGCAGTACTTC. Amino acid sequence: CASSTLSEQYF.

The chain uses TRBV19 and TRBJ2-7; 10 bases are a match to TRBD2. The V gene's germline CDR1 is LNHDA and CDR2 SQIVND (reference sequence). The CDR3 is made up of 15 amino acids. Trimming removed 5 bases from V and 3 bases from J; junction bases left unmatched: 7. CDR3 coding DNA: TGTGCCAGTAGTGCGACTAGCGGGTCGTACTACGAGCAGTACTTC. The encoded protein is CASSATSGSYYEQYF.

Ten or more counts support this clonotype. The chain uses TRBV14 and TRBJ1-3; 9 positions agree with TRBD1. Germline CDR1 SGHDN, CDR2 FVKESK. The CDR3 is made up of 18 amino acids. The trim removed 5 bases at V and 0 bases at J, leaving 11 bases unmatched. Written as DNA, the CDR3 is TGTGCCAGCAGCGATTCCTGGGACAGGGAACTCTCTGGAAACACCATATATTTT. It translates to CASSDSWDRELSGNTIYF.

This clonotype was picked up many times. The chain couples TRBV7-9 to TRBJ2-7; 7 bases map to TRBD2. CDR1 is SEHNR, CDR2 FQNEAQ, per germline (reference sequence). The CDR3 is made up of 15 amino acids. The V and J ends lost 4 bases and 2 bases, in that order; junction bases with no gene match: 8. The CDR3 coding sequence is TGTGCCAGCAGCTCGCCTAGCGGTGATCCCTACGAGCAGTACTTC. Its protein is CASSSPSGDPYEQYF.

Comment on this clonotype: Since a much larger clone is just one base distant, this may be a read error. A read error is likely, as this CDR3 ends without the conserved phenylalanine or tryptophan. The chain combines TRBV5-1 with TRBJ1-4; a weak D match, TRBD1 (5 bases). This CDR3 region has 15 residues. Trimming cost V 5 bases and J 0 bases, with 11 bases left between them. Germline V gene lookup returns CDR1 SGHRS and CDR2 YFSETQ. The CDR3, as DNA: TGCGCCAGCAGAGGGACGGGAGCAACTAATGAAAAACTGTTTCTT. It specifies CASRGTGATNEKLFL.

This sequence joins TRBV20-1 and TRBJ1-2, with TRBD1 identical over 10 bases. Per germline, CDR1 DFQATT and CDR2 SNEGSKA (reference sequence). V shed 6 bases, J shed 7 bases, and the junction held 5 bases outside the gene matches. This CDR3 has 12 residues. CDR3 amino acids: CSALTGGLGYTF. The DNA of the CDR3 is TGCAGTGCGCTGACAGGGGGCCTTGGCTACACCTTC.

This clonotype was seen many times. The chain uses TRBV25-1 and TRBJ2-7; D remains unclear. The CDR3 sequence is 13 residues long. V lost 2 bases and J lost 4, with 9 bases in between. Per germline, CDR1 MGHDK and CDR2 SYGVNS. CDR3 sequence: CASSESVGYEQYF. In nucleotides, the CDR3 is TGTGCCAGCAGTGAAAGCGTTGGGTACGAGCAGTACTTC.

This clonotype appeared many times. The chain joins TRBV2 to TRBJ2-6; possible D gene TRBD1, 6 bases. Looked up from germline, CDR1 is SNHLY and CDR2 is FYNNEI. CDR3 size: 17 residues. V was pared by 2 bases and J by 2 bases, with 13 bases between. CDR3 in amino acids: CASSEQPEGAGANVLTF. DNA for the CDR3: TGTGCCAGCAGTGAACAACCCGAGGGGGCTGGGGCCAACGTCCTGACTTTC.

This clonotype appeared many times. DNA for the CDR3: TGTGCCAGCAGCCAATTTACCCTGGGACAGGGAAATTCACCCCTCCACTTT. This codes for CASSQFTLGQGNSPLHF. The rearrangement uses TRBV7-6 and TRBJ1-6; TRBD1 matches 9 bases. Looked up from germline, CDR1 is SGHVS and CDR2 is FNYEAQ. This CDR3 is built from 17 residues. V shed 5 bases, J shed 7 bases, and the junction held 12 bases outside the gene matches.

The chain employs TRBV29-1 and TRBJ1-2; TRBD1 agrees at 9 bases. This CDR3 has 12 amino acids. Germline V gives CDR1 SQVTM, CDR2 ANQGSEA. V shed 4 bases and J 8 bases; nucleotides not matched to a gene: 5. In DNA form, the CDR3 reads TGCAGCGTTGGAACCGGGACAGGGGGCTACACCTTC. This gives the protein CSVGTGTGGYTF.

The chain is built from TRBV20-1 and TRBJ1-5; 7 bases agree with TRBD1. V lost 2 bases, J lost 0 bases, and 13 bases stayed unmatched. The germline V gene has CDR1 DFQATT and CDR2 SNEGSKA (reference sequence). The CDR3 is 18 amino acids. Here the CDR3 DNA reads TGCAGTGCTAGAACGACCGCCCCAGGGGGGCCTAGCAATCAGCCCCAGCATTTT. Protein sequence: CSARTTAPGGPSNQPQHF.

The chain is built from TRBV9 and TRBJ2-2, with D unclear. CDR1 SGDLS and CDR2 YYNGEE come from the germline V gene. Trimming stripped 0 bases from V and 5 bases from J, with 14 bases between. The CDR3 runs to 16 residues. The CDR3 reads CASSVASWARTGELFF. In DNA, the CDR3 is TGTGCCAGCAGCGTAGCTTCGTGGGCTAGGACCGGGGAGCTGTTTTTT.

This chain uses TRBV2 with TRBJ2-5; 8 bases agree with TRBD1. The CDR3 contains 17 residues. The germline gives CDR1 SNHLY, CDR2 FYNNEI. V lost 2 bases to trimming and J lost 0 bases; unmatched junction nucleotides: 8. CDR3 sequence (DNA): TGTGCCAGCAGTGAAAAACTTAACAGGGGGTACCAAGAGACCCAGTACTTC. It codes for CASSEKLNRGYQETQYF.